This TCR beta chain originates from a study of shared clonotypes between healthy human individuals. Between the trimmed V and J ends, which lost 8 bases and 7 bases, there was a span of 26 bases. The germline V gene has CDR1 KGHSH and CDR2 LQKENI. The CDR3 is made up of 16 amino acids. Assay: immunoSEQ multiplex PCR; the TCRdb copy retains only in-frame clones and omits some. The table records hundreds of thousands of clones, about 96% of them present only once. The donors, all of them Caucasian adults, lived in Nashville, Tennessee. Specimen: naive CD4+ T cells sorted from blood. Described subset: CD45RA+ positively selected. This chain links TRBV18 with TRBJ1-2; D may be TRBD1 (6 bases). This TCR came from a woman aged 30 to 39 in good health. In DNA form, the CDR3 reads TGTGCCAGCCCCCCCGACGGGGCCAGGGGTCTCACTGGCTACACCTTC. It is translated as CASPPDGARGLTGYTF.